These 4 T cell receptor beta chains share one sample of origin, sequenced in a study of T cells in Graves' hyperthyroidism and ophthalmopathy. TCR beta CDR3 regions were amplified from RNA. Researchers ran a first-round RT-PCR on the TCR CDR3 using the HTBI primer set. TCRdb re-derived calls from the multiplex PCR reads in MiXCR, one entry per CDR3 protein. The repertoire consists of about 360,000 distinct CDR3 sequences, with about a fifth occurring once and the leading ten covering around 4%. The specimen sequenced was blood. These receptors originate from a woman younger than 30 with Graves' hyperthyroidism.

Many counts were recorded for this clonotype. V gene TRBV11-1 combines with J gene TRBJ2-7; TRBD1 agrees at 9 bases. The V gene's germline CDR1 is SGHAT and CDR2 FQDESV (reference sequence). The CDR3 has 17 amino acids. The ends lost 0 bases at V and 2 bases at J; junction bases unmatched: 8. CDR3 region: CASSLAYRDRVAYEQYF. The CDR3, as DNA: TGTGCCAGCAGCTTAGCCTACCGGGACAGGGTAGCCTACGAGCAGTACTTC.

This sequence joins TRBV11-2 and TRBJ1-1, with D maybe TRBD1 (5 bases). The CDR3 covers 16 residues. Germline V lookup: CDR1 SGHAT, CDR2 FQNNGV. Between the trimmed V and J ends, which lost 2 bases and 1 base, there was a span of 14 bases. The CDR3 region has the DNA TGTGCCAGCAGCTTATTCATTTGGGGACGGAACACTGAAGCTTTCTTT. This sequence encodes CASSLFIWGRNTEAFF.

On this clonotype itself: One end of the junction does not line up with germline, which may come from a read error. This chain connects TRBV27 to TRBJ2-7; either TRBD1 or TRBD2 may fit D (5 bases each). The germline V gene encodes CDR1 MNHEY and CDR2 SMNVEV (reference sequence). The CDR3 sequence is 14 residues long. CDR3 loop: CVSSLCRDPYEQYF. Written as DNA, the CDR3 is TGTGTCAGCAGTTTATGTCGGGACCCCTACGAGCAGTACTTC.

Comment on this clonotype: It may be a read error: a sequence one base away is much more abundant. The final CDR3 position lacks the conserved phenylalanine or tryptophan, pointing to a likely read error. The chain employs TRBV3-1 and TRBJ1-1; a weak D match, TRBD1 (5 bases). The CDR3 has 14 amino acids. Trimming stripped 1 base from V and 1 base from J, with 7 bases between. Germline values: CDR1 LGHDT, CDR2 YNNKEL (reference sequence). The CDR3 sequence: CASSQVRGNTEAFL. CDR3 in DNA: TGTGCCAGCAGCCAAGTGAGGGGGAACACTGAAGCTTTCCTT.